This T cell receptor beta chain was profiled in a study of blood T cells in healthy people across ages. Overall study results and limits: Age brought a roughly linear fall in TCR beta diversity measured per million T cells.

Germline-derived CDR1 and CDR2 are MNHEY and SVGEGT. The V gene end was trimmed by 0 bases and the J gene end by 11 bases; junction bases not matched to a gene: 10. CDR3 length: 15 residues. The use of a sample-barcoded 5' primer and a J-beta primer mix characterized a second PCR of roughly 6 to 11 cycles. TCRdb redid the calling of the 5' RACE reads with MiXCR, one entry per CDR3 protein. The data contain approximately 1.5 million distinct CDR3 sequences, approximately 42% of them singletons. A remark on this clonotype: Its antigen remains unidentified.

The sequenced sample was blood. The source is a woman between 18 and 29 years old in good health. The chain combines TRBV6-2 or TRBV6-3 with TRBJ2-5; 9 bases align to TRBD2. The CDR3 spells CASSYSTSGYNEQYF. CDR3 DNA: TGTGCCAGCAGTTACTCGACTAGCGGTTACAATGAGCAGTACTTC.